This TCR beta chain was recorded in a study of cytomegalovirus exposure and HLA in healthy donors. The study, taken as a whole, reports: Earlier analysis found most TCR beta V segments productive about 90% or about 30% of the time. Owing to their indistinguishability, certain V segments, notably TRBV6-2 and TRBV6-3, were excluded.

The PCR employed 60 Vbeta primers together with 13 Jbeta primers. Clones were sequenced by immunoSEQ multiplex PCR, and TCRdb holds only the in-frame ones, with some missing. The profile shows some 78,000 clones, 60% to 75% of them singletons. For this clone: What it recognizes is unknown.

V was clipped by 4 bases and J by 5 bases; unmatched bases: 7. Germline V gene sequence: CDR1 SEHNR, CDR2 FQNEAQ (reference sequence). This CDR3 spans 14 amino acids. This clonotype was sampled from a woman aged 40 to 50 in good health and CMV-seropositive. Sequencing was done on a sample of PBMCs. This chain uses TRBV7-9 with TRBJ2-5; 7 bases line up with TRBD1. CDR3 sequence reads: CASSWGQGVETQYF. The CDR3 DNA is TGTGCCAGCAGCTGGGGGCAGGGGGTCGAGACCCAGTACTTC.